This TCR beta chain was identified during a study of cytomegalovirus exposure and HLA in healthy donors. Whole-study results and caveats: Certain sequence variants were highly shared and formed a cluster, and this cluster was likely a sequencing artifact. Some public TCRs appeared in many individuals, while most sequences were rare. Presence/absence results assume similar sequencing depth per donor, which may not hold.

CDR3 length equals 15 residues. Losses at the gene ends were 5 bases for V and 1 base for J; bases not matched to a gene: 5. Germline V gene data show CDR1 as KGHSH and CDR2 as LQKENI. PCR was performed using 60 Vbeta and 13 Jbeta primers. In the authors' methods: It was a later analysis that counted tens of millions of unique TCR beta chains, of which roughly 11 million were shared. Only in-frame clones appear in the TCRdb table, and some are missing; sequencing was by immunoSEQ multiplex PCR. V, J and clone size derive from that table, while D and trimming were established from the DNA sequence. Recorded here are under 120,000 clones; the top ten clones represent around 0.59%. With regard to this clone: Its antigen is unknown.

Material: PBMCs. This chain links TRBV18 with TRBJ2-3, with 8 bases identical to TRBD1. The clonotype was recovered from a man aged 45-65 years in good health and CMV-seronegative. The CDR3: CASSVGTGGTDTQYF. The CDR3 coding sequence is TGTGCCAGCTCAGTGGGGACAGGCGGCACAGATACGCAGTATTTT.